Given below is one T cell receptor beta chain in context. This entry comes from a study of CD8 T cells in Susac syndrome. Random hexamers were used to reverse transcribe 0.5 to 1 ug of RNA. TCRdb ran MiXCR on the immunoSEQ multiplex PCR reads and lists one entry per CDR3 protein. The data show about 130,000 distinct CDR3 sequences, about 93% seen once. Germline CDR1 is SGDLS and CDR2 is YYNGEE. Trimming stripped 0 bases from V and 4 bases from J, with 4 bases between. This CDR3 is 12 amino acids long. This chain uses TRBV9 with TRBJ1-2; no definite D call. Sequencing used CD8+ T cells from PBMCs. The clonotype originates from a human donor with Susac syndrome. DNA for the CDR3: TGTGCCAGCAGCGTAGTCAGCTATGGCTACACCTTC. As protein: CASSVVSYGYTF.